This T cell receptor beta chain was observed in a study of OX40 agonist ivuxolimab in advanced cancers. Method: immunoSEQ multiplex PCR; TCRdb's copy keeps in-frame clones and lacks some. The table records tens of thousands of clones, approximately 92% of them present only once. Of note for this clone: Antigen specificity is unknown.

The CDR3 has 12 residues. Deletions cut 1 base from V and 14 bases from J, with 14 bases between. CDR1 is LGHNA and CDR2 is YNFKEQ in the germline V gene. Findings of the study overall: In general, CD8+ T cells held more expanded clones than CD4+ did, on average.

The chain recombines TRBV4-2 with TRBJ1-2; tentative D call: TRBD1 (5 bases). The sequence derives from an adult with an advanced solid tumor such as melanoma, head and neck, liver or kidney cancer. Here the sequenced sample was CD4+ or CD8+ T cells sorted from blood, taken in a trial of the OX40 agonist ivuxolimab. CDR3 bases: TGTGCCAGCAGCCAAGGGGGCCCTATCCAAACCTTC. Translated, it gives CASSQGGPIQTF.